Following are 8 T cell receptor beta chains from one sample sequenced in a study of shared clonotypes between healthy human individuals. Libraries were prepared by immunoSEQ multiplex PCR; TCRdb keeps only in-frame clonotypes and omits some of them. In the table there are more than 2 million clones, almost 96% of which are singletons. The material sequenced was naive CD4+ T cells sorted from blood. Described subset: CD45RA+ positively selected. These receptors originate from a man between 18 and 29 years old in good health.

CDR3 sequence reads: CASSRGQGGYEQYF. The CDR3 bases are TGTGCCAGCAGTAGGGGACAGGGGGGATACGAGCAGTACTTC. The J gene is TRBJ2-7, the V gene TRBV9; 11 positions agree with TRBD1. V lost 5 bases and J lost 4; bases outside the gene matches: 5. This CDR3 is 14 amino acids long. Germline lookup yields CDR1 SGDLS and CDR2 YYNGEE. Full variable domain (remainder filled in from reference TRBV9 and TRBJ2-7): DSGVTQTPKHLITATGQRVTLRCSPRSGDLSVYWYQQSLDQGLQFLIQYYNGEERAKGNILERFSAQQFPDLHSELNLSSLELGDSALYFCASSRGQGGYEQYFGPGTRLTVT.

The J gene is TRBJ2-3, the V gene TRBV4-3, with unresolved D. Germline V lookup: CDR1 LGHNA, CDR2 YSLEER. CDR3 length: 15 amino acids. Trimming shortened V by 1 base and J by 5 bases, and 13 bases separated the two germline ends. CDR3 DNA: TGCGCCAGCAGCCAAGTAGGAAAGGCACAAGATACGCAGTATTTT. The encoded protein is CASSQVGKAQDTQYF.

The V call is TRBV6-6, the J call TRBJ1-1, with TRBD1 as a possible D gene (5 bases). The CDR3 extends over 14 amino acids. The ends were cut back, 5 bases at V and 5 bases at J, with 15 bases in the middle. Germline V gives CDR1 MNHNY, CDR2 SVGAGI (reference sequence). CDR3 coding DNA: TGTGCCAGCAGTGGGAGCGCAGGGATAACTGAAGCTTTCTTT. Protein product: CASSGSAGITEAFF.

This sequence joins TRBV7-9 and TRBJ2-1, with 9 bases matching TRBD1. There are 15 residues in the CDR3. The J segment lost 12 bases and the V segment lost 5 bases, leaving 14 bases of the junction unmatched. Germline assignment: CDR1 SEHNR and CDR2 FQNEAQ (reference sequence). The CDR3 DNA is TGTGCCAGCAGCAACGACCGGACAGGGGCGGATAGGCAGTTCTTC. Its translation is CASSNDRTGADRQFF.

The chain uses TRBV19 and TRBJ1-6; D is uncertain. V was pared by 1 base and J by 9 bases, with 1 base between. This CDR3 contains 11 residues. Per germline, CDR1 LNHDA and CDR2 SQIVND (reference sequence). The CDR3 loop is CASSIVSPLHF. DNA for the CDR3: TGTGCCAGTAGTATAGTTTCACCCCTCCACTTT.

The chain couples TRBV28 to TRBJ1-2, with no clear D. Per germline, CDR1 MDHEN and CDR2 SYDVKM. Trimming took 7 bases from V and 4 from J, leaving 10 bases between them. The CDR3 totals 12 residues. DNA of the CDR3: TGTGCCAGCAATAAAAAGAGCTATGGCTACACCTTC. Its translation is CASNKKSYGYTF.

The CDR3 is CASSLEGPGTEAFF. For the CDR3, the DNA is TGTGCCAGCAGCTTGGAGGGGCCGGGCACTGAAGCTTTCTTT. V gene TRBV5-6 combines with J gene TRBJ1-1; D is possibly TRBD1 (5 bases). Germline CDR1 and CDR2: SGHDT and YYEEEE. The V gene lost 0 bases and the J gene lost 4 bases, with 10 bases spanning the gap. The CDR3 length is 14 residues. Variable domain in full (rest from reference TRBV5-6 and TRBJ1-1): DAGVTQSPTHLIKTRGQQVTLRCSPKSGHDTVSWYQQALGQGPQFIFQYYEEEERQRGNFPDRFSGHQFPNYSSELNVNALLLGDSALYLCASSLEGPGTEAFFGQGTRLTVV.

J is TRBJ2-7 and V is TRBV7-6; 8 bases agree with TRBD1. Losses at the gene ends were 1 base for V and 0 bases for J; bases not matched to a gene: 8. The CDR3 is 17 amino acids. CDR1 and CDR2 from the germline V gene are SGHVS and FNYEAQ. The CDR3: CASSLESNRGSSYEQYF. DNA for the CDR3: TGTGCCAGCAGCTTAGAGAGCAACAGGGGGAGCTCCTACGAGCAGTACTTC.